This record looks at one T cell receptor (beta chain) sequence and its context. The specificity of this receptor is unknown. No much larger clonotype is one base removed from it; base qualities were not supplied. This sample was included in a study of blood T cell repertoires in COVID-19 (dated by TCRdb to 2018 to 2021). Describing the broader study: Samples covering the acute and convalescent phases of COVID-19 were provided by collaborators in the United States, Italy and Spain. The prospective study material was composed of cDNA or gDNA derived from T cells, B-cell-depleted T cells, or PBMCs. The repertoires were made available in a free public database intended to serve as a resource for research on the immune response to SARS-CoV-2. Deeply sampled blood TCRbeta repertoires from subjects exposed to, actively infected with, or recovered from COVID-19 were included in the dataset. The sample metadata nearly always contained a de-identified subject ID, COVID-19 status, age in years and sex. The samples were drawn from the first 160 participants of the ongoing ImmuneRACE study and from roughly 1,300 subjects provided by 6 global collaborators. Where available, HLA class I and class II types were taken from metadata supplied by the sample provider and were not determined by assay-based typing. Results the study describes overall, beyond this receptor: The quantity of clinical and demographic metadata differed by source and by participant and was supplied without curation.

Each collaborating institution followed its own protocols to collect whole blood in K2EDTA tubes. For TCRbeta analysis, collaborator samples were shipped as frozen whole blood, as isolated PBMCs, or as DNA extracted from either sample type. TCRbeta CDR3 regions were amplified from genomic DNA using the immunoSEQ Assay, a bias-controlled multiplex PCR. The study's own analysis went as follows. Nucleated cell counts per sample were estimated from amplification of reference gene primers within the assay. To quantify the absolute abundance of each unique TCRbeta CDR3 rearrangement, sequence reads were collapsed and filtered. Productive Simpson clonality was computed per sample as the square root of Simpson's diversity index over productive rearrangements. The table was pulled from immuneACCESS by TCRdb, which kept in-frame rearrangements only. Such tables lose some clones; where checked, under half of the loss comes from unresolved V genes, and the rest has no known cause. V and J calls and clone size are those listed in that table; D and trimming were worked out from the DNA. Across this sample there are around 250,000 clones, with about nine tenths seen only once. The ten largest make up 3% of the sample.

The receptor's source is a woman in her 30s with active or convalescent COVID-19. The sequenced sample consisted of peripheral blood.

CDR3 protein: CASSLRLAGTDTQYF. In nucleotide form, the sequence is TGTGCCAGCAGCCTACGACTAGCGGGCACAGATACGCAGTATTTT. The rearranged segments are TRBV3-1 (or the pseudogene TRBV3-2) and TRBJ2-3, with 9 bases in between that match TRBD2. CDR3 length: 15 amino acids, cysteine to phenylalanine. The entry retains the CDR3 DNA only, 45 bases that are in frame from base 1. Trimmed from V: 4 bases; trimmed from J: 1 base; junction bases lacking a gene match: 3. Sequences LGHDT (CDR1) and YNNKEL (CDR2) are obtained from the germline V gene (reference sequence).